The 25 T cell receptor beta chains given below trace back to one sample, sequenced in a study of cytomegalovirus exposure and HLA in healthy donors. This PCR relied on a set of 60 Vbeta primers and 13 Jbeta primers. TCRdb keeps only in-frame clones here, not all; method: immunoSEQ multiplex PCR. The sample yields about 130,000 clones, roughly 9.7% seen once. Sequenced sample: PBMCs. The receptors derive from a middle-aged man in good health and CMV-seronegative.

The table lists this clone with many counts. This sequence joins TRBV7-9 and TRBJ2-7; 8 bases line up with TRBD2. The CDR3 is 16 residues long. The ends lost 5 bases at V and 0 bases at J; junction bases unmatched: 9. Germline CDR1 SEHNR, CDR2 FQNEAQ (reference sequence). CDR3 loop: CASSPQAGANSYEQYF. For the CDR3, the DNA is TGTGCCAGCAGCCCTCAAGCGGGAGCCAACTCCTACGAGCAGTACTTC.

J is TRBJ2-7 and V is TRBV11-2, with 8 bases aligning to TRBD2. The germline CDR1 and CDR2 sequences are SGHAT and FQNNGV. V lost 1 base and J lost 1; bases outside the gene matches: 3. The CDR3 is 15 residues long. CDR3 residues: CASSLGLAGSYEQYF. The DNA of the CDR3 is TGTGCCAGCAGCTTAGGGCTAGCGGGTTCCTACGAGCAGTACTTC.

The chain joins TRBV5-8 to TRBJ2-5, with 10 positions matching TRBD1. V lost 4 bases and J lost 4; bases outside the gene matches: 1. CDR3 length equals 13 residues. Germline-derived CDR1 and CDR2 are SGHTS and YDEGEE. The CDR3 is CASSRDRGETQYF. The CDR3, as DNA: TGTGCCAGCAGCCGGGACAGGGGAGAGACCCAGTACTTC.

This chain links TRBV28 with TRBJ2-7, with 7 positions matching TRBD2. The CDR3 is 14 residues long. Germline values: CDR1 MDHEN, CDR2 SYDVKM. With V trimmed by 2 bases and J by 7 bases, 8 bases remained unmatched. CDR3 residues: CASSLGSLGREQYF. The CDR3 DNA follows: TGTGCCAGCAGTTTAGGCTCACTCGGGAGGGAGCAGTACTTC.

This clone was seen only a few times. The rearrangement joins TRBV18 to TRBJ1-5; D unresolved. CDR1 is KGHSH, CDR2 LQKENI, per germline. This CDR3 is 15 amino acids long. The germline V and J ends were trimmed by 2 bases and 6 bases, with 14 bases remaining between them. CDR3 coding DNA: TGTGCCAGCTCACCATCGGGGTTTGGGGTTCAGCCCCAGCATTTT. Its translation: CASSPSGFGVQPQHF.

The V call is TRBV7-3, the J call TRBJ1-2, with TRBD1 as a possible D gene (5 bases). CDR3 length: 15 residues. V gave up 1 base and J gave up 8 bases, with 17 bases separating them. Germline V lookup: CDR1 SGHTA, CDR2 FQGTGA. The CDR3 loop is CASSLSDSRVGGYTF. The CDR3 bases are TGTGCCAGCAGCTTAAGTGACAGCCGAGTCGGGGGCTACACCTTC.

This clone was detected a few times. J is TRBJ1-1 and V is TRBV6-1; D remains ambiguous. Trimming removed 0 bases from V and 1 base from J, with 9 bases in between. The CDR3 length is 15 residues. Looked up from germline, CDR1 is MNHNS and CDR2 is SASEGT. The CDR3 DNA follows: TGTGCCAGCAGTGAAGCGCCTCGGTCGAACACTGAAGCTTTCTTT. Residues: CASSEAPRSNTEAFF.

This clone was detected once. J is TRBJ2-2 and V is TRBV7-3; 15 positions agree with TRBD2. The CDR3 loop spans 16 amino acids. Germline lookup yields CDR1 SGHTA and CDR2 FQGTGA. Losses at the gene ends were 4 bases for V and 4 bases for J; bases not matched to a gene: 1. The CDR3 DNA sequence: TGTGCCAGCAGCTGGACTAGCGGGGGGGGCACCGGGGAGCTGTTTTTT. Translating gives CASSWTSGGGTGELFF.

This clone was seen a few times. This chain's CDR3 is CASSAIASGSYNEQFF. The CDR3 coding sequence is TGTGCCAGCAGCGCCATCGCTAGCGGCTCCTACAATGAGCAGTTCTTC. The J gene is TRBJ2-1, the V gene TRBV5-4; 7 bases align to TRBD2. CDR3 length: 16 residues. The ends lost 4 bases at V and 0 bases at J; junction bases unmatched: 7. From germline, CDR1 is SGHNT and CDR2 YYREEE (reference sequence).

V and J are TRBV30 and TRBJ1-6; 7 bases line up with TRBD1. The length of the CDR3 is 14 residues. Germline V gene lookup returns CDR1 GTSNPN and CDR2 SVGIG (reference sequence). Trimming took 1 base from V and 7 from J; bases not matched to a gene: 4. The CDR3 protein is CAWSGGTVNSPLHF. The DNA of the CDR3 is TGTGCCTGGAGTGGGGGGACAGTGAATTCACCCCTCCACTTT.

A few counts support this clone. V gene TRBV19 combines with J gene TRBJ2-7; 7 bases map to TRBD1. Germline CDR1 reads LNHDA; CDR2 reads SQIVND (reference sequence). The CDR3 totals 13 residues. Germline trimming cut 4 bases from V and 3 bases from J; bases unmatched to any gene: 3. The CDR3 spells CASSTTGRYEQYF. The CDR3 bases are TGTGCCAGTAGTACGACAGGGCGCTACGAGCAGTACTTC.

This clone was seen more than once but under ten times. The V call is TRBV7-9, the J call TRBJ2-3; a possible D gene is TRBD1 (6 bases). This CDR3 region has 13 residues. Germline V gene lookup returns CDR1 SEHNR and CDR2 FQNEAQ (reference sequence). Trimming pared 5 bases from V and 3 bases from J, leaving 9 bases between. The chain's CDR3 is CASSPGETDTQYF. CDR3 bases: TGTGCCAGCAGCCCAGGGGAGACAGATACGCAGTATTTT. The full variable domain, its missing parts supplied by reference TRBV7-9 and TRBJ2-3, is DTGVSQNPRHKITKRGQNVTFRCDPISEHNRLYWYRQTLGQGPEFLTYFQNEAQLEKSRLLSDRFSAERPKGSFSTLEIQRTEQGDSAMYLCASSPGETDTQYFGPGTRLTVL.

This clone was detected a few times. DNA for the CDR3: TGTGCCAGCAGCCCTACTAGCTTGGGAGGGAACGAGCAGTACTTC. Protein sequence: CASSPTSLGGNEQYF. This rearrangement joins TRBV7-9 to TRBJ2-7, with 7 bases lining up with TRBD2. The CDR3 is 15 amino acids. V dropped 5 bases and J dropped 5; count of bases not matched to a gene: 12. Germline CDR1 and CDR2: SEHNR and FQNEAQ (reference sequence).

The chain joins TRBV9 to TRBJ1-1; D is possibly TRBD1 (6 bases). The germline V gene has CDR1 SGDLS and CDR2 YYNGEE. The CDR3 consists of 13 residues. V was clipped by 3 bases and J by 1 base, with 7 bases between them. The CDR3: CASSGTENTEAFF. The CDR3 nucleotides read TGTGCCAGCAGCGGGACAGAGAACACTGAAGCTTTCTTT.

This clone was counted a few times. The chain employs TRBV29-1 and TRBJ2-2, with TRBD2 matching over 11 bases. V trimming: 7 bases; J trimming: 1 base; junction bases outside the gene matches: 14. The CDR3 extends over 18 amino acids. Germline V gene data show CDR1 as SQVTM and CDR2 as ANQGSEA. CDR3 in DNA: TGCAGCGCGAGGGATACTAGCGGGAGTGTTGGGAACACCGGGGAGCTGTTTTTT. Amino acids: CSARDTSGSVGNTGELFF.

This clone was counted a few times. CDR3 region: CASSLATPTGNEQFF. The DNA for the CDR3 is TGCGCCAGCAGCTTGGCGACCCCCACAGGCAATGAGCAGTTCTTC. The chain has TRBV5-1 and TRBJ2-1; possibly TRBD1 for D (5 bases). The CDR3 runs 15 residues. V lost 0 bases, J lost 6 bases, and 13 bases lay in between. Germline CDR1 reads SGHRS; CDR2 reads YFSETQ.

DNA of the CDR3: TGTGCCAGCAGTCAAAGGGGGACTAGCGGGGGGAATGAGCAGTTCTTC. Translation: CASSQRGTSGGNEQFF. The genes are TRBV27 and TRBJ2-1; 15 bases line up with TRBD2. The CDR3 totals 16 residues. Losses at the gene ends were 5 bases for V and 7 bases for J; bases not matched to a gene: 6. Germline assignment: CDR1 MNHEY and CDR2 SMNVEV (reference sequence).

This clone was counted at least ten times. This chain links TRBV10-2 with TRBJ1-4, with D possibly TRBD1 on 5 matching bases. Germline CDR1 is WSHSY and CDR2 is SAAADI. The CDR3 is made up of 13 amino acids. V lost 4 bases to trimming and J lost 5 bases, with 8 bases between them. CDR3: CASSGTKNEKLFF. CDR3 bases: TGCGCCAGCAGTGGGACAAAGAATGAAAAACTGTTTTTT.

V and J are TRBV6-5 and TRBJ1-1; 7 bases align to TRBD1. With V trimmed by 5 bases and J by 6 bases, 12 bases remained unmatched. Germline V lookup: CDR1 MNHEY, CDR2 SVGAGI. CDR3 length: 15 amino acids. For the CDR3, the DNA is TGTGCCAGCAGTCCACGACAGGGCCTACAAGCTGAAGCTTTCTTT. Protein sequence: CASSPRQGLQAEAFF.

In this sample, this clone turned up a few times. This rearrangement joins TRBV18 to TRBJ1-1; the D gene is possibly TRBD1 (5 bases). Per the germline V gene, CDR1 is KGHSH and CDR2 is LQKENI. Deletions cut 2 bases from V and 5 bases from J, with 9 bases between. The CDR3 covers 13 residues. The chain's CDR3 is CASSPGEGTEAFF. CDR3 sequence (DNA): TGTGCCAGCTCACCAGGGGAGGGGACTGAAGCTTTCTTT.

This chain's CDR3 is CASSLQQGGETQYF. As DNA, the CDR3 is TGCGCCAGCAGCTTACAACAGGGGGGGGAGACCCAGTACTTC. This chain connects TRBV5-1 to TRBJ2-5; TRBD1 might be the D (8 bases). Trimming removed 2 bases from V and 5 bases from J, with 13 bases in between. CDR3 size: 14 residues. Germline CDR1 and CDR2: SGHRS and YFSETQ.

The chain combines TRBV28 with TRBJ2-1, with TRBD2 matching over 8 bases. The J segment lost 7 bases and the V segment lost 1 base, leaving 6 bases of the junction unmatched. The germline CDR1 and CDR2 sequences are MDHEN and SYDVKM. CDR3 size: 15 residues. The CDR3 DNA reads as TGTGCCAGCAGTTTATTAGCGGGAAATATAAATGAGCAGTTCTTC. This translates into CASSLLAGNINEQFF.

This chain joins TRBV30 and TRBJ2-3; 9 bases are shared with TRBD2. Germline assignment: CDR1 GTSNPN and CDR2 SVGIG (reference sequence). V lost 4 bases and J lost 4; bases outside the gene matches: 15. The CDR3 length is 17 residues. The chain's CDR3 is CAWIRGGASGISDTQYF. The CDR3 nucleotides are TGTGCCTGGATTCGGGGGGGGGCTAGCGGGATCTCAGATACGCAGTATTTT.

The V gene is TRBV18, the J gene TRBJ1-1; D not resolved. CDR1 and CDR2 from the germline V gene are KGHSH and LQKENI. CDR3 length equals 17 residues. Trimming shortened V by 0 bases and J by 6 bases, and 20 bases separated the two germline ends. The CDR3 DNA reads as TGTGCCAGCTCACCACCGGGAGGCTCGTTTTTCCCCCCTGAAGCTTTCTTT. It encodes CASSPPGGSFFPPEAFF.

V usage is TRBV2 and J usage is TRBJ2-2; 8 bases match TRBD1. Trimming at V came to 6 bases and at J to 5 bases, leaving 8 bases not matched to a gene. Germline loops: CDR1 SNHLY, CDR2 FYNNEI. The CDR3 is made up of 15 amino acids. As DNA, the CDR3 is TGTGCCAGCAGAGGACAGGGTCTAAAGACCGGGGAGCTGTTTTTT. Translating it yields CASRGQGLKTGELFF. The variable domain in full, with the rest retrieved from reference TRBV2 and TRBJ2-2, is EPEVTQTPSHQVTQMGQEVILRCVPISNHLYFYWYRQILGQKVEFLVSFYNNEISEKSEIFDDQFSVERPDGSNFTLKIRSTKLEDSAMYFCASRGQGLKTGELFFGEGSRLTVL.